The present T cell receptor beta chain was sequenced within a study of control samples from healthy donors and cancer patients. Generated by immunoSEQ multiplex PCR, the TCRdb table keeps only in-frame clones and is missing some. The profile shows about 75,000 clones, 94% of them singletons. Trimming removed 1 base at V and 8 bases at J, with 14 bases between. Per germline, CDR1 LGHNA and CDR2 YNFKEQ. The CDR3 is 15 residues long. The TCR originated in a woman between 40 and 55 years old in good health. This rearrangement joins TRBV4-2 to TRBJ2-2; no firm D call. Material for sequencing was blood. The CDR3 sequence: CASSQVDRQSGELFF. CDR3 DNA: TGTGCCAGCAGCCAAGTCGACCGCCAGTCAGGGGAGCTGTTTTTT.